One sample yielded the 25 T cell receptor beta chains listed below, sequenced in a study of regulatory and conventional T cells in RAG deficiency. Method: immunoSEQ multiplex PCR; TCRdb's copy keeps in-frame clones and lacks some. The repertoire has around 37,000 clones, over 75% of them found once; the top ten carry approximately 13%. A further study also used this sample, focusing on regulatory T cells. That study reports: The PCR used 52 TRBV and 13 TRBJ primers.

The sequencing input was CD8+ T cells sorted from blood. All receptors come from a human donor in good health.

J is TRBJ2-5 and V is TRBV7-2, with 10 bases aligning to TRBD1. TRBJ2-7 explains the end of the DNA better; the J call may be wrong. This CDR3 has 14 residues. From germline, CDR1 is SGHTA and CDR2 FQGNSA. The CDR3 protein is CASSLRDRGSEQYF. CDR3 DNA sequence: TGTGCCAGCAGCCTTCGGGACAGGGGCAGCGAGCAGTACTTC.

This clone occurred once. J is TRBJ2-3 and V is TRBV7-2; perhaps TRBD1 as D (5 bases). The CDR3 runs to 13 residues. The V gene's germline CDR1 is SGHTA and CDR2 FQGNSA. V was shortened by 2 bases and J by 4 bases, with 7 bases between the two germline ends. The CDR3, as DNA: TGTGCCAGCAGCTTACAGGGATCAGATACGCAGTATTTT. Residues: CASSLQGSDTQYF.

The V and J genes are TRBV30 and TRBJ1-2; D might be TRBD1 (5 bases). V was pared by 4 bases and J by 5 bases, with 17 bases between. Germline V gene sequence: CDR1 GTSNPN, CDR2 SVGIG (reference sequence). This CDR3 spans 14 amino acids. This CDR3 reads CAWNRGPVGYGYTF. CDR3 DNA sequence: TGTGCCTGGAATCGGGGACCCGTAGGGTATGGCTACACCTTC. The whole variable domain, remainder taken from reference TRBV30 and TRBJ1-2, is SQTIHQWPATLVQPVGSPLSLECTVEGTSNPNLYWYRQAAGRGLQLLFYSVGIGQISSEVPQNLSASRPQDRQFILSSKKLLLSDSGFYLCAWNRGPVGYGYTFGSGTRLTVV.

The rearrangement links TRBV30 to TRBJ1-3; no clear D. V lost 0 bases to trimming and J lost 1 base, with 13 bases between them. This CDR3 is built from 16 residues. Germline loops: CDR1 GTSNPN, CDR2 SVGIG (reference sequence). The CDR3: CAWSVPIISSGNTIYF. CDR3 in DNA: TGTGCCTGGAGTGTACCTATAATATCTTCTGGAAACACCATATATTTT.

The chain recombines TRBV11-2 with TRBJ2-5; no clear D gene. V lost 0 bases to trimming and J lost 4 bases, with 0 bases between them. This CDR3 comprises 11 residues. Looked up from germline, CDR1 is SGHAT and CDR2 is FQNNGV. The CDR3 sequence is CASSLEETQYF. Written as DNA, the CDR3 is TGTGCCAGCAGCTTAGAAGAGACCCAGTACTTC.

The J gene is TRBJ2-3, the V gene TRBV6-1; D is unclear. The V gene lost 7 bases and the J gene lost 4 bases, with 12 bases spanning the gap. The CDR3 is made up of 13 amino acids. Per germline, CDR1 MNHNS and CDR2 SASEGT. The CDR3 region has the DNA TGTGCCAGCATTAAAAGAGGTGCAGATACGCAGTATTTT. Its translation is CASIKRGADTQYF.

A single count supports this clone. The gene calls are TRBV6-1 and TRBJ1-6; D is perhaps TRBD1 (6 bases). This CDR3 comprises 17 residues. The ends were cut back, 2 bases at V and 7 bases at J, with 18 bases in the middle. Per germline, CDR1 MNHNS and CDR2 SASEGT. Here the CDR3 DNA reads TGTGCCAGCAGTGAAAAGGTGTGGGACACCTCGAATTCACCCCTCCACTTT. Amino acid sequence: CASSEKVWDTSNSPLHF.

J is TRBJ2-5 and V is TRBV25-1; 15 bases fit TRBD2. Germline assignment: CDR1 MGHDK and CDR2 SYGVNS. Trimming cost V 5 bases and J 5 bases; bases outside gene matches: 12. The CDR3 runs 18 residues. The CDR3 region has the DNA TGTGCCAGCAGTACCCGGACTAGCGGGGGGGCTTTTACGGAGACCCAGTACTTC. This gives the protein CASSTRTSGGAFTETQYF.

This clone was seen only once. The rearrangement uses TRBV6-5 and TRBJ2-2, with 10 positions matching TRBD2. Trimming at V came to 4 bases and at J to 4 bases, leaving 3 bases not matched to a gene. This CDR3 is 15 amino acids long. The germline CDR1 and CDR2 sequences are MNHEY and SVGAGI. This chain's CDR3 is CASSSLAGPTGELFF. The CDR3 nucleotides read TGTGCCAGCAGTTCACTAGCGGGGCCCACCGGGGAGCTGTTTTTT.

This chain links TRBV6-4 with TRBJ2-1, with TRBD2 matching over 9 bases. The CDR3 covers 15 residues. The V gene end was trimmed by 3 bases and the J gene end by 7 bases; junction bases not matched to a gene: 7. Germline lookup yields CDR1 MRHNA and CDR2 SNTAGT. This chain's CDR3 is CASSDSGSSVNEQFF. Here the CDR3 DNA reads TGTGCCAGCAGTGATAGCGGGAGTTCGGTTAATGAGCAGTTCTTC.

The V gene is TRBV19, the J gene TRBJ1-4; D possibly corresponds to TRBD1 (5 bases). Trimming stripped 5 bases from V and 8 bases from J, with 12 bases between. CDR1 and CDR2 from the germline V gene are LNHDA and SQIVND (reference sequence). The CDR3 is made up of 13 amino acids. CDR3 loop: CASSSGRREKLFF. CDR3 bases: TGTGCCAGTAGTTCAGGGCGTAGGGAAAAACTGTTTTTT.

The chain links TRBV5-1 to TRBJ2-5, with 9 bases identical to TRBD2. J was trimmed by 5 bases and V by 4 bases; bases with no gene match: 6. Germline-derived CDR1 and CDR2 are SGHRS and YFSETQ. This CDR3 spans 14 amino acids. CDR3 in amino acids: CASSPLAGIETQYF. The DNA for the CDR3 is TGCGCCAGCAGCCCCCTAGCGGGGATTGAGACCCAGTACTTC. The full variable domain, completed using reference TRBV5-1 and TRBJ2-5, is KAGVTQTPRYLIKTRGQQVTLSCSPISGHRSVSWYQQTPGQGLQFLFEYFSETQRNKGNFPGRFSGRQFSNSRSEMNVSTLELGDSALYLCASSPLAGIETQYFGPGTRLLVL.

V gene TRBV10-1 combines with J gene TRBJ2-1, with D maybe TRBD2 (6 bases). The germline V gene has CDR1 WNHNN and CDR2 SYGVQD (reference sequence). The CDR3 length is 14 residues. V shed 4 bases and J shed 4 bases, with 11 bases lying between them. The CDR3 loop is CASSAEGIYNEQFF. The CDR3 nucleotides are TGCGCCAGCAGTGCGGAGGGAATTTACAATGAGCAGTTCTTC.

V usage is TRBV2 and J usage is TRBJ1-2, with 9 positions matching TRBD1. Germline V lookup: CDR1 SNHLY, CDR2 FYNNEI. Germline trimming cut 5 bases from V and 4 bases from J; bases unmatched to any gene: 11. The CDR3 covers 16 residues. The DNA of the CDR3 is TGTGCCAGCAGTCCCAATTCCGGGACAGGGTCCTATGGCTACACCTTC. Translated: CASSPNSGTGSYGYTF.

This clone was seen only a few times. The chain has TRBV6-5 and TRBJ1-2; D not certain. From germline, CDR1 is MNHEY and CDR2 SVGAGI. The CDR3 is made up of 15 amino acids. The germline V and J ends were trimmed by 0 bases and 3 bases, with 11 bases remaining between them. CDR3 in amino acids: CASSYSVTIDYGYTF. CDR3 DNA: TGTGCCAGCAGTTACTCGGTGACAATTGACTATGGCTACACCTTC.

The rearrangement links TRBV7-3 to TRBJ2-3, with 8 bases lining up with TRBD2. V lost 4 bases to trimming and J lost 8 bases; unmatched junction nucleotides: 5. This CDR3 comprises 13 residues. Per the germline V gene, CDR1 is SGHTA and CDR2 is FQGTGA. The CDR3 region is CASSSDRGGTQYF. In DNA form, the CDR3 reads TGTGCCAGCAGCTCCGATCGGGGGGGTACGCAGTATTTT.

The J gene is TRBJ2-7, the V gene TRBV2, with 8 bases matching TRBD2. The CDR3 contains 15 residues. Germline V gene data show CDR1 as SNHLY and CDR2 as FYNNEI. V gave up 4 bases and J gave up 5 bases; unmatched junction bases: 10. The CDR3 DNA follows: TGTGCCAGCAGTGCCGGGACTAGGATCGGAAACGAGCAGTACTTC. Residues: CASSAGTRIGNEQYF.

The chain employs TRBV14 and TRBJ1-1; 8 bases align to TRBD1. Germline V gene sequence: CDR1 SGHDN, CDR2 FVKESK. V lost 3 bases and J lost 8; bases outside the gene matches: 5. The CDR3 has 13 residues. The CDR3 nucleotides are TGTGCCAGCAGCCAGCACAGGGGGACCGAAGCTTTCTTT. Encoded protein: CASSQHRGTEAFF.

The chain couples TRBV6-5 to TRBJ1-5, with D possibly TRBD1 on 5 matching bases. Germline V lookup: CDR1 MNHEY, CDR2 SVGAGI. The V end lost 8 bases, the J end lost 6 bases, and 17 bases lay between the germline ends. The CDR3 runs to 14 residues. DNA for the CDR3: TGTGCCAGCGAAGGAGGGGACCTTTCTCAGCCCCAGCATTTT. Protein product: CASEGGDLSQPQHF.

The CDR3 here is CASMMGAYNSPLHF. CDR3 in DNA: TGTGCCAGCATGATGGGGGCCTATAATTCACCCCTCCACTTT. The V call is TRBV2, the J call TRBJ1-6, with a possible D match to TRBD1 (5 bases). Between the trimmed V and J ends, which lost 7 bases and 2 bases, there was a span of 9 bases. CDR1 and CDR2 from the germline V gene are SNHLY and FYNNEI. This CDR3 comprises 14 residues.

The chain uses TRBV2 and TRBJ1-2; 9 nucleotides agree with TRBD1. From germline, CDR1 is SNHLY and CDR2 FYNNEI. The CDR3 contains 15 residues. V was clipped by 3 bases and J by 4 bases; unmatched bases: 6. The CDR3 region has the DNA TGTGCCAGCAGTGAGGGAACAGGGGGCGTCTATGGCTACACCTTC. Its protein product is CASSEGTGGVYGYTF.

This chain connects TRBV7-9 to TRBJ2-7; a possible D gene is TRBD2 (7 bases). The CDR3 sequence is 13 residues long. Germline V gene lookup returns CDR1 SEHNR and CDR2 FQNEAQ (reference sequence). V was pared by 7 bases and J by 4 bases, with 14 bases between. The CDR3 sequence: CASTPRGGYEQYF. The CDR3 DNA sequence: TGTGCCAGCACCCCTAGGGGGGGGTACGAGCAGTACTTC.

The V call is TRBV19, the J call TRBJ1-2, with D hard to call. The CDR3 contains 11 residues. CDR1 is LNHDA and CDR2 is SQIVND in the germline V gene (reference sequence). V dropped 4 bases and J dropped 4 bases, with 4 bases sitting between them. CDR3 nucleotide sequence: TGTGCCAGTAGTAGGATCTATGGCTACACCTTC. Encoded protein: CASSRIYGYTF.

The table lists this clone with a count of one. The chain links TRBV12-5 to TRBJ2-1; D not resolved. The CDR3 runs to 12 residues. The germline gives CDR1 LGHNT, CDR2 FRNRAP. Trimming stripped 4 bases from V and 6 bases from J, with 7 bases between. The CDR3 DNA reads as TGTGCTAGTGGTTGGGGTGGCAATGAGCAGTTCTTC. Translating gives CASGWGGNEQFF.

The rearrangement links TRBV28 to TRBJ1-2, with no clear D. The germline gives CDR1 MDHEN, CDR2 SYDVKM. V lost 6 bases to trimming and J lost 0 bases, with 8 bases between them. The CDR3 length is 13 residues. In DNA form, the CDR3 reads TGTGCCAGCAGAATGACTCCTAACTATGGCTACACCTTC. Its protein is CASRMTPNYGYTF.